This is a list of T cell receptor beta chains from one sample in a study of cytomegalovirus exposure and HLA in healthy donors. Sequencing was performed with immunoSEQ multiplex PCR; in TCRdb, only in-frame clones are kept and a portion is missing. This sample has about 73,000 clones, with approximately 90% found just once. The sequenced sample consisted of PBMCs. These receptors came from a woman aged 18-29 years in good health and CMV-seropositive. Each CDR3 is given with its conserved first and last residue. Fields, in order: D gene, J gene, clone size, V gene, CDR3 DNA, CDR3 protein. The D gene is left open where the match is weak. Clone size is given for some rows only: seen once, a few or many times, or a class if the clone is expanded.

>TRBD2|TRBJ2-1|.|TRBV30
TGTGCCTTTGGACTAGAACTAAGCTCCTACAATGAGCAGTTCTTC
CAFGLELSSYNEQFF
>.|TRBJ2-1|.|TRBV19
TGTGCCAGTAGCCCTTCCGGGAGCTCCTACAATGAGCAGTTCTTC
CASSPSGSSYNEQFF
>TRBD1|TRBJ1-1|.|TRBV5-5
TGTGCCAGCAGCTTGTTCCTTCAGGGGGCAATGAACACTGAAGCTTTCTTT
CASSLFLQGAMNTEAFF
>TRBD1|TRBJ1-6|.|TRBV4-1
TGCGCCAGCAGCCAAGGACAGGGGGTCTCCTATAATTCACCCCTCCACTTT
CASSQGQGVSYNSPLHF
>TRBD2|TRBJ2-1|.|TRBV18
TGTGCCAGCTCACCAGTGTTAGCGGGAGTACTCAATGAGCAGTTCTTC
CASSPVLAGVLNEQFF
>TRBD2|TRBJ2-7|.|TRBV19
TGTGCCAGTAGTATCGGGCGGGGGAGCTCCTACGAGCAGTACTTC
CASSIGRGSSYEQYF
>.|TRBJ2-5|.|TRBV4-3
TGCGCCAGCAGCAAATATGGAGGGGGGGGAGAGACCCAGTACTTC
CASSKYGGGGETQYF
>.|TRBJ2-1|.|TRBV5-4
TGTGCCAGCAGCTTGGCCGGCAGGGCGAACTACAATGAGCAGTTCTTC
CASSLAGRANYNEQFF
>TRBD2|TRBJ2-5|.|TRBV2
TGTGCCAGCAGCGGCTGGACTAGCGGGCCTCAAGAGACCCAGTACTTC
CASSGWTSGPQETQYF
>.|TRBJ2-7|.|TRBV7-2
TGTGCCAGCAGCTCCACCCACAGGGCCCTTTCCTACGAGCAGTACTTC
CASSSTHRALSYEQYF
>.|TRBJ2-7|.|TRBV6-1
TGTGCCAGCAGTGAAGCTATGGCGGGGTACTACGAGCAGTACTTC
CASSEAMAGYYEQYF
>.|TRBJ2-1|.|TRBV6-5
TGTGCCAGCAGTGTGTCAGAATACAATGAGCAGTTCTTC
CASSVSEYNEQFF
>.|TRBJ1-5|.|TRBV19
TGTGCCAGTAGTATCGCTTCCGGGACACAAAATCAGCCCCAGCATTTT
CASSIASGTQNQPQHF
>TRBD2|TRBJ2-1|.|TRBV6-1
TGTGCCAGCAGTGAAGGGACTAGCGGGAGTGTCGACAATGAGCAGTTCTTC
CASSEGTSGSVDNEQFF
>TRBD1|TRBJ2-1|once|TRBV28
TGTGCCAGCAGTTCCTACGACAGGGTCTTGGTCAGTGAGCAGTTCTTC
CASSSYDRVLVSEQFF
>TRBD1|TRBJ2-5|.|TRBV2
TGTGCCAGCAGTCCAATACAGGGGAGCCAAGAGACCCAGTACTTC
CASSPIQGSQETQYF
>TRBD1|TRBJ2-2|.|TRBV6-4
TGTGCCTCTTCGACGGGACAGGGTGTCACCGGGGAGCTGTTTTTT
CASSTGQGVTGELFF